This entry concerns a single T cell receptor (beta chain). The data are from a study of cytomegalovirus exposure and HLA in healthy donors. The PCR contained 60 Vbeta and 13 Jbeta primers. Study processing details: Roughly 10 million shared chains were among approximately 87 million unique TCR beta chains counted in a later analysis. The assay was immunoSEQ multiplex PCR, and TCRdb's table has in-frame clones only and misses some. The V and J calls and clone size are taken from that table; D and trimming were inferred from the DNA. Of 110,000 to 150,000 clones in the sample, roughly three quarters were seen once. The V end was cut by 4 bases, the J end by 1 base, with 4 bases between. This CDR3 contains 11 residues. In germline, CDR1 is SQVTM, CDR2 ANQGSEA.

The specimen was PBMCs. The V call is TRBV29-1, the J call TRBJ2-5, with D unresolved. The receptor comes from a female donor in good health and CMV-seronegative. Here the CDR3 reads CSVVLQETQYF. The CDR3 DNA reads as TGCAGCGTTGTTCTCCAAGAGACCCAGTACTTC.